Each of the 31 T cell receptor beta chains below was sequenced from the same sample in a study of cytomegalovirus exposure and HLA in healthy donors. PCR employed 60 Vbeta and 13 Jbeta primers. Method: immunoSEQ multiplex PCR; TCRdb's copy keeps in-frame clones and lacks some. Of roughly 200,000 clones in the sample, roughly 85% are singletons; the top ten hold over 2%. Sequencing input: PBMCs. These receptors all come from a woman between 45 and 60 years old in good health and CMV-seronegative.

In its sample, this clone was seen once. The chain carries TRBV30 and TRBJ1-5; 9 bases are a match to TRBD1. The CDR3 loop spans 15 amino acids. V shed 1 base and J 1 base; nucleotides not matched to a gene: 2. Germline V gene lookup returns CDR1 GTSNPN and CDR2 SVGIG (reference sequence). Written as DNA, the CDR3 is TGTGCCTGGAGTGGTGGGACAGGGAGCAATCAGCCCCAGCATTTT. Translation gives CAWSGGTGSNQPQHF.

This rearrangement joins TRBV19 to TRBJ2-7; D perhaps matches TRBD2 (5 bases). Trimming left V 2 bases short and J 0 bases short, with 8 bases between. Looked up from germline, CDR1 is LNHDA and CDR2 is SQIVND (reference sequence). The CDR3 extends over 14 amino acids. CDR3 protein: CASSIKGASYEQYF. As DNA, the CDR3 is TGTGCCAGTAGTATAAAGGGAGCCTCCTACGAGCAGTACTTC.

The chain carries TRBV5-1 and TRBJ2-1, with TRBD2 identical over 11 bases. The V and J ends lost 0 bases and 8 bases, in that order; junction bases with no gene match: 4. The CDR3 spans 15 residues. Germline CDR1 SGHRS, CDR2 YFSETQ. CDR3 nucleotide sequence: TGCGCCAGCAGCTTGGTAGCGGGAGGGCTCGATGAGCAGTTCTTC. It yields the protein CASSLVAGGLDEQFF.

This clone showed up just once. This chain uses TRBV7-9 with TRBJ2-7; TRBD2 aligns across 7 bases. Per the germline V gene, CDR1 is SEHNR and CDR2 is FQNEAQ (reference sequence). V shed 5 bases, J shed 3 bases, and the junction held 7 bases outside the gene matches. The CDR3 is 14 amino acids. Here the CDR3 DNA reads TGTGCCAGCAGCCCAACCGGGACTATCTACGAGCAGTACTTC. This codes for CASSPTGTIYEQYF.

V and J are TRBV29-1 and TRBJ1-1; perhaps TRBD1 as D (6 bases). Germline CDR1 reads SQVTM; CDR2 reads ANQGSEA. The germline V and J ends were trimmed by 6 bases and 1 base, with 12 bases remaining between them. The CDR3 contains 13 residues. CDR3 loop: CSVGGTRNTEAFF. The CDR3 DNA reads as TGCAGCGTGGGAGGGACAAGGAACACTGAAGCTTTCTTT. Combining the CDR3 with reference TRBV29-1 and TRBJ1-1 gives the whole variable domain SAVISQKPSRDICQRGTSLTIQCQVDSQVTMMFWYRQQPGQSLTLIATANQGSEATYESGFVIDKFPISRPNLTFSTLTVSNMSPEDSSIYLCSVGGTRNTEAFFGQGTRLTVV.

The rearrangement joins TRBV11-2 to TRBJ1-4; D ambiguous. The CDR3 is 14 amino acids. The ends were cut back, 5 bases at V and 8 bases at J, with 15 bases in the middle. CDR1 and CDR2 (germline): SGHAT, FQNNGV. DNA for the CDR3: TGTGCCAGCAGCCTCGGAGGCATGGGAGAAAAACTGTTTTTT. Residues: CASSLGGMGEKLFF.

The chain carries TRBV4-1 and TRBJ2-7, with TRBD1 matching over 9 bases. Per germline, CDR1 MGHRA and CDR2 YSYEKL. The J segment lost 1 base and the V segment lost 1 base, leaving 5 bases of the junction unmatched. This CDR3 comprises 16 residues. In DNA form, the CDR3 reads TGCGCCAGCAGCCAAGGTGCGGACAGGGGATCCTACGAGCAGTACTTC. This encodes CASSQGADRGSYEQYF.

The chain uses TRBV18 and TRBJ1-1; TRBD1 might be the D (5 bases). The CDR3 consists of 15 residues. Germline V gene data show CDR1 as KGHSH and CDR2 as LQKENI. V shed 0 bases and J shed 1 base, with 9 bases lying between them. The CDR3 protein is CASSPPRRANTEAFF. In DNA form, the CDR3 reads TGTGCCAGCTCACCACCCCGCAGGGCGAACACTGAAGCTTTCTTT.

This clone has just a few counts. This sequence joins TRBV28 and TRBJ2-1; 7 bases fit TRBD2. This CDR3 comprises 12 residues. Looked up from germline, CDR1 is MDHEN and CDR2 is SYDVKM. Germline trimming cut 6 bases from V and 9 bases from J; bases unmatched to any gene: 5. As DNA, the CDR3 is TGTGCCAGCAGCCTCGGGGGGTTTGAGCAGTTCTTC. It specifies CASSLGGFEQFF. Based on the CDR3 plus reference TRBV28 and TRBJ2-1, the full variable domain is DVKVTQSSRYLVKRTGEKVFLECVQDMDHENMFWYRQDPGLGLRLIYFSYDVKMKEKGDIPEGYSVSREKKERFSLILESASTNQTSMYLCASSLGGFEQFFGPGTRLTVL.

The CDR3 nucleotides are TGTGCCATAGGGGCAGGCACAGATACGCAGTATTTT. Protein sequence: CAIGAGTDTQYF. V and J are TRBV10-3 and TRBJ2-3, with a tentative D call TRBD1 (5 bases). The CDR3 consists of 12 residues. V was pared by 9 bases and J by 1 base, with 8 bases between. Germline CDR1 is ENHRY and CDR2 is SYGVKD.

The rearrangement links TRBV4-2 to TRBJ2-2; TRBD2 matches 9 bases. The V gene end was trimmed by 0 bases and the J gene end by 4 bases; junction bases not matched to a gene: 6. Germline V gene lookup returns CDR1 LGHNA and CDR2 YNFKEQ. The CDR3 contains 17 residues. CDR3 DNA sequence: TGTGCCAGCAGCCAAGAATTAAAGACTAGCGGCACCGGGGAGCTGTTTTTT. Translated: CASSQELKTSGTGELFF.

CDR3 region: CASSKERRAGGPNTQYF. CDR3 coding DNA: TGTGCCAGCAGTAAAGAACGTAGAGCGGGAGGACCAAATACGCAGTATTTT. The rearrangement uses TRBV28 and TRBJ2-3; 9 bases match TRBD2. Germline trimming cut 5 bases from V and 7 bases from J; bases unmatched to any gene: 16. CDR3 size: 17 residues. Germline assignment: CDR1 MDHEN and CDR2 SYDVKM.

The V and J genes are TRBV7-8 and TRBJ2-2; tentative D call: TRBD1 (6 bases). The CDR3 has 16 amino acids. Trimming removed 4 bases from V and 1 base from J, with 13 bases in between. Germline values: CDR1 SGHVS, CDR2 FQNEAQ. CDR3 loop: CASSSYRVGNTGELFF. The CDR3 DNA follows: TGTGCCAGCAGCTCATACAGGGTCGGGAACACCGGGGAGCTGTTTTTT.

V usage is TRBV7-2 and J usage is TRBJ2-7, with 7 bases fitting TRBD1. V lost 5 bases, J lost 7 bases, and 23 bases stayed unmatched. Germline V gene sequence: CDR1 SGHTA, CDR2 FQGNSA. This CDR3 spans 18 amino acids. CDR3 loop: CASSQRTGQSFIVREQYF. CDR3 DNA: TGTGCCAGCAGCCAGAGGACAGGCCAGTCTTTTATTGTACGGGAGCAGTACTTC.

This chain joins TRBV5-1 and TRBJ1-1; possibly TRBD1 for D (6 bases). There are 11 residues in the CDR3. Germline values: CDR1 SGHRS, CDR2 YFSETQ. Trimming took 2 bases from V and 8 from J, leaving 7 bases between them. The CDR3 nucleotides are TGCGCCAGCAGCTTCGGACAGGAAGCTTTCTTT. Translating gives CASSFGQEAFF.

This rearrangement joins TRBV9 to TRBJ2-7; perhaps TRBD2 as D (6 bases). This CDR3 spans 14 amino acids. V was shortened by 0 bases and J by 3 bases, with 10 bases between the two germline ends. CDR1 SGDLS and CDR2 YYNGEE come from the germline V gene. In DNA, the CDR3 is TGTGCCAGCAGCGTAGCAGGAGCGGGCTACGAGCAGTACTTC. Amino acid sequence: CASSVAGAGYEQYF.

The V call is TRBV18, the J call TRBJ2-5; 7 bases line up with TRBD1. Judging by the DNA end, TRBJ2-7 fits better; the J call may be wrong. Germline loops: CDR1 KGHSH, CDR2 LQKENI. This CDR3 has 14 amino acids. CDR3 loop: CASSPRQGYNEQYF. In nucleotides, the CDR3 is TGTGCCAGCTCACCCCGACAGGGTTACAACGAGCAGTACTTC.

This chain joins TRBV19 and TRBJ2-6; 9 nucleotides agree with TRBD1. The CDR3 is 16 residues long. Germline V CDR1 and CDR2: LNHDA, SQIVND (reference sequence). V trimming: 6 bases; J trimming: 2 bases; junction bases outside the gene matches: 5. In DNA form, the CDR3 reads TGTGCCAGTAGGGGGGGGGACAGGGCTGGGGCCAACGTCCTGACTTTC. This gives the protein CASRGGDRAGANVLTF.

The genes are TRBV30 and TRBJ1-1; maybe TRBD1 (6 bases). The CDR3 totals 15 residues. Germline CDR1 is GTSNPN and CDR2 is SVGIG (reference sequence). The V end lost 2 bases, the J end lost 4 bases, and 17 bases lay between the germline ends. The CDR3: CAWSRQARVGTEAFF. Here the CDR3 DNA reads TGTGCCTGGAGTCGACAGGCGCGGGTCGGCACTGAAGCTTTCTTT.

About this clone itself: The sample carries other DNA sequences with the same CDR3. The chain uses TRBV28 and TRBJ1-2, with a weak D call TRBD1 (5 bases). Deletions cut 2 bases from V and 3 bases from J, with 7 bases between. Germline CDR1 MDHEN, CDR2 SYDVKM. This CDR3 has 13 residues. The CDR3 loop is CASSLGGDYGYTF. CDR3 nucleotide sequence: TGTGCCAGCAGTTTAGGGGGGGACTATGGCTACACCTTC.

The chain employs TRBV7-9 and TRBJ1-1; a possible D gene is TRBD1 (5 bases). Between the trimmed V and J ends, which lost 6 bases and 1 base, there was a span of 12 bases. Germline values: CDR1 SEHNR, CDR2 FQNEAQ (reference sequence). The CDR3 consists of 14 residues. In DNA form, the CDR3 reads TGTGCCAGCAGTCTCTCCCAGGGGAACACTGAAGCTTTCTTT. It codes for CASSLSQGNTEAFF.

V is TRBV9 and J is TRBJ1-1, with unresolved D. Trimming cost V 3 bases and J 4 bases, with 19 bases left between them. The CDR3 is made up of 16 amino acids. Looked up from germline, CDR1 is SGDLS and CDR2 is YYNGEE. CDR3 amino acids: CASSGTQPGLATEAFF. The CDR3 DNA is TGTGCCAGCAGCGGGACCCAACCGGGATTGGCCACTGAAGCTTTCTTT.

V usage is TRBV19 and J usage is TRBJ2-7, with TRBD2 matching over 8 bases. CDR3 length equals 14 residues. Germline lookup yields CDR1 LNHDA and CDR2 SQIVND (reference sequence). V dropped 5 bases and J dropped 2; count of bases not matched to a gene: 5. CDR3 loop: CASSRGTRAYEQYF. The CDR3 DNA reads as TGTGCCAGTAGTCGTGGGACTAGAGCCTACGAGCAGTACTTC.

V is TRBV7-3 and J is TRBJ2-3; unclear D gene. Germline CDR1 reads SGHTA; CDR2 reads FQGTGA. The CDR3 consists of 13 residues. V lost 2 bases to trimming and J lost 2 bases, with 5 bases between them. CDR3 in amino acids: CASSLAYTDTQYF. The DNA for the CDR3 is TGTGCCAGCAGCTTAGCCTACACAGATACGCAGTATTTT.

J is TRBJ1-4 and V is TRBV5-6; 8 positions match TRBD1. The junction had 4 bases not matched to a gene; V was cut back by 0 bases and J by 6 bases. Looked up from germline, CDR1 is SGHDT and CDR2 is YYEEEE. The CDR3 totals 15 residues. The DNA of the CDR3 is TGTGCCAGCAGCTTGGCAGGGGGCAGCGATGAAAAACTGTTTTTT. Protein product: CASSLAGGSDEKLFF. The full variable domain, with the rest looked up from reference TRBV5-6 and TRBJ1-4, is DAGVTQSPTHLIKTRGQQVTLRCSPKSGHDTVSWYQQALGQGPQFIFQYYEEEERQRGNFPDRFSGHQFPNYSSELNVNALLLGDSALYLCASSLAGGSDEKLFFGSGTQLSVL.

The CDR3 nucleotides are TGCGCCAGCAGCCAAGGGACTAGCCGGGGCAAAAACATTCAGTACTTC. This sequence encodes CASSQGTSRGKNIQYF. The V gene is TRBV4-1, the J gene TRBJ2-4, with 8 nucleotides matching TRBD2. The CDR3 runs 16 residues. CDR1 and CDR2 (germline): MGHRA, YSYEKL. V shed 1 base and J 3 bases; nucleotides not matched to a gene: 5.

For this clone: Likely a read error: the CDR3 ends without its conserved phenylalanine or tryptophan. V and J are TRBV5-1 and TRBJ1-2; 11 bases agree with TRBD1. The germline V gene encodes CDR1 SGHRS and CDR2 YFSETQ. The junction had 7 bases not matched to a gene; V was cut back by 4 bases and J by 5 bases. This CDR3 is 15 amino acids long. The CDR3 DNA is TGCGCCAGCAGCATACGGACAGGGGGCGGTTATGGCTACACCCTC. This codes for CASSIRTGGGYGYTL.

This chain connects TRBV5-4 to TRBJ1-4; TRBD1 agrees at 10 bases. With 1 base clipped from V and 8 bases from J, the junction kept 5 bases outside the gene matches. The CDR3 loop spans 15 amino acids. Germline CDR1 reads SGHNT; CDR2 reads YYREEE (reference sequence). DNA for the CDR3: TGTGCCAGCAGCTTGACCGGGACAGGGGACGAAAAACTGTTTTTT. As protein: CASSLTGTGDEKLFF.

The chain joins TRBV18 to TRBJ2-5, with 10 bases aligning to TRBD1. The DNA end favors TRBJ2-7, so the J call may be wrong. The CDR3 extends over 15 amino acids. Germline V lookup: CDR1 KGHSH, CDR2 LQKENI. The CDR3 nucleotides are TGTGCCAGCTCACAACCGGGACAGGGGAATTACGAGCAGTACTTC. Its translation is CASSQPGQGNYEQYF.

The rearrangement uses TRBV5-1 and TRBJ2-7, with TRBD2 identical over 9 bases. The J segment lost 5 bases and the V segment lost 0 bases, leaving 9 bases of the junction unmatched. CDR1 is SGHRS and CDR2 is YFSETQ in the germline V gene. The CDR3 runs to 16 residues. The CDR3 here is CASSLVLAGSRDEQYF. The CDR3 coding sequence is TGCGCCAGCAGCTTGGTGCTAGCGGGATCCAGGGACGAGCAGTACTTC.

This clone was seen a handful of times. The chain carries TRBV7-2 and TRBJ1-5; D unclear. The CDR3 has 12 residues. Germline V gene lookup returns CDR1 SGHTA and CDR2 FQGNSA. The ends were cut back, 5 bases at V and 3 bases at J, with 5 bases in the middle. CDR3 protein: CASSLFNQPQHF. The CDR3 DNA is TGTGCCAGCAGCCTCTTCAATCAGCCCCAGCATTTT.